A selection of T cell receptor beta chains follows, all from one sample in a study of glioma-infiltrating T cells. Each CDR3 protein is one row after TCRdb ran MiXCR on the multiplex PCR reads. The sample has approximately 120,000 distinct CDR3 sequences; under 30% are singletons. The sequencing input was glioma tissue, nonneoplastic brain tissue, or PBMCs (not recorded which). These receptors were obtained from a human donor with low-grade glioma or glioblastoma, undergoing nonglioma brain surgery, or in good health (not recorded which). CDR3s include the opening cysteine and the closing phenylalanine or tryptophan. D genes are given only for firm matches. Size is stated for part of the rows, as once, few or many counts, or as a class when the clone is expanded.

J gene,CDR3 length,clone size,V gene,D gene,CDR3 DNA,CDR3 protein
TRBJ1-2,13,few,TRBV5-1,TRBD1,TGCGCCAGCAGCTCGGGACAGAACTATGGCTACACCTTC,CASSSGQNYGYTF
TRBJ2-7,15,-,TRBV5-1,TRBD1,TGCGCCAGCAGCTTGAAGGACAGGCTTTTAAATGGGCAGTACTTC,CASSLKDRLLNGQYF
TRBJ2-7,15,-,TRBV12-3/TRBV12-4,-,TGTGCCAGCAGTTTAATGTCGAGGGGTCGGAGAGAGCAGTACTTC,CASSLMSRGRREQYF
TRBJ2-5,16,many,TRBV6-6,TRBD1,TGTGCCAGCAGTTACCCCAAGGGAGGACAGGGGAAGACCCAGTACTTC,CASSYPKGGQGKTQYF
TRBJ1-2,16,many,TRBV20-1,TRBD1,TGCAGTGCTAGAGATCCGGGACAGGGGGAAAACTATGGCTACACCTTC,CSARDPGQGENYGYTF
TRBJ1-2,14,many,TRBV15,-,TGTGCCACCAGCAGCCATGGCCAGTCCGATGGCTACACCTTC,CATSSHGQSDGYTF
TRBJ1-1,15,many,TRBV6-2/TRBV6-3,-,TGTGCCAGCAGTTACAATTATCTACAGAGGGTGAAAGCTTTCTTT,CASSYNYLQRVKAFF
TRBJ1-2,16,many,TRBV7-2,-,TGTGCCAGCAGCTCCAGGGGCGGCCCACCAGGAGGTGGCTACACCTTC,CASSSRGGPPGGGYTF
TRBJ1-5,16,many,TRBV6-1,TRBD1,TGTGCCAGCAGTTCCCGGAGAGGGGGCAGCAATCAGCCCCAGCATTTT,CASSSRRGGSNQPQHF
TRBJ2-1,18,few,TRBV14,-,TGTGCCAGCAGCCAAGATTGGAAGGGGCATCTCCCTTACAATGAGCAGTTCTTC,CASSQDWKGHLPYNEQFF
TRBJ2-3,14,-,TRBV6-4,-,TGTGCCAGCAGTGACTCGGAGAGCACAGATACGCAGTATTTT,CASSDSESTDTQYF
TRBJ2-4,15,many,TRBV6-1,-,TGTGCCAGCAGTAGAACCGATCTAGCCAAAAACATTCAGTACTTC,CASSRTDLAKNIQYF
TRBJ2-2,14,few,TRBV29-1,-,TGCAGCGGGGGGCGACGGGGGGACACCGGGGAGCTGTTTTTT,CSGGRRGDTGELFF
TRBJ2-1,16,few,TRBV7-8,TRBD2,TGTGCCAGCAGCGGGATTTCTAGCGGGACCTACAATGAGCAGTTCTTC,CASSGISSGTYNEQFF
TRBJ1-1,16,few,TRBV14,-,TGTGCCAGCAGCCAAGACTGGGATAGGGGGAACACTGAAGCTTTCTTT,CASSQDWDRGNTEAFF
TRBJ2-1,16,-,TRBV20-1,TRBD2,TGCAGTGCTAGAGGGGGCGGGGGGCAATCCTACAATGAGCAGTTCTTC,CSARGGGGQSYNEQFF
TRBJ1-1,14,-,TRBV5-4,-,TGTGCCAGCAGCCAATCGGGCCGGGACACTGAAGCTTTCTTT,CASSQSGRDTEAFF
TRBJ2-7,11,-,TRBV29-1,-,TGCAGCGTTCAAGGGTTCTACGAGCAGTACTTC,CSVQGFYEQYF
TRBJ1-2,15,many,TRBV20-1,-,TGCAGTGCTAGAGTTAAGACAGGATATAACTATGGCTACACCTTC,CSARVKTGYNYGYTF
TRBJ1-1,13,-,TRBV6-6,-,TGTGCCAGCAGTTACCAGCAGACCACTGAAGCTTTCTTT,CASSYQQTTEAFF
TRBJ2-1,18,-,TRBV11-2,TRBD1,TGTGCCAGCAGCTTAGGGGGGTCAGGGGGTAACTCCTACAATGAGCAGTTCTTC,CASSLGGSGGNSYNEQFF
TRBJ1-1,13,-,TRBV6-5,-,TGTGCCAGCAGGTTGAGTGGGAACACTGAAGCTTTCTTT,CASRLSGNTEAFF
TRBJ2-1,17,many,TRBV27,TRBD1,TGTGCCAGCAGTCCCCGGGTAGGGACAGGTGAATACAATGAGCAGTTCTTC,CASSPRVGTGEYNEQFF
TRBJ2-1,18,many,TRBV3-1,-,TGTGCCAGCAGCAAATCCTTGGTAGCAGGGAGTCTGGGTGATGAGCAGTTCTTC,CASSKSLVAGSLGDEQFF
TRBJ2-3,16,few,TRBV4-3,TRBD1,TGCGCCAGCAGCCTAGACAGGGGGTTGCGCACAGATACGCAGTATTTT,CASSLDRGLRTDTQYF
TRBJ1-1,15,many,TRBV6-1,-,TGTGCCAGCAGTGACTCCAGTGTTTCGGCCACTGAAGCTTTCTTT,CASSDSSVSATEAFF